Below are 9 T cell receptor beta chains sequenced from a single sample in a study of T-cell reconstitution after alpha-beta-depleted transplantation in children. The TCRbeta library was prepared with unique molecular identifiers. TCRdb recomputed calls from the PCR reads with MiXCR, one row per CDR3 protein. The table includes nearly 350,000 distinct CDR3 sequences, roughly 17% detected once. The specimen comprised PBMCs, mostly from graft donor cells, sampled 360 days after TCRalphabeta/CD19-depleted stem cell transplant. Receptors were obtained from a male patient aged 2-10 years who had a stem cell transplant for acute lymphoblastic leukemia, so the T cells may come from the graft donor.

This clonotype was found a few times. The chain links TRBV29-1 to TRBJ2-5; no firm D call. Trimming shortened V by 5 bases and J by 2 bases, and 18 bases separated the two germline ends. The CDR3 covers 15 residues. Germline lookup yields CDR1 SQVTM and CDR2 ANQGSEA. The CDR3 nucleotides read TGCAGCGTTCGAGTCCTCCGCACCCTTCAAGAGACCCAGTACTTC. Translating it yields CSVRVLRTLQETQYF.

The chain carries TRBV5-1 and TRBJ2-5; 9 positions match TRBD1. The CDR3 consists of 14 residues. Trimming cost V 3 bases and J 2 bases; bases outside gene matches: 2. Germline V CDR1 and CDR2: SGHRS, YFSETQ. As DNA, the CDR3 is TGCGCCAGCAGCTGGGGGACAGGGCAAGAGACCCAGTACTTC. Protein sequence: CASSWGTGQETQYF. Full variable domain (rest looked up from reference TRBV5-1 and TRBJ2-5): KAGVTQTPRYLIKTRGQQVTLSCSPISGHRSVSWYQQTPGQGLQFLFEYFSETQRNKGNFPGRFSGRQFSNSRSEMNVSTLELGDSALYLCASSWGTGQETQYFGPGTRLLVL.

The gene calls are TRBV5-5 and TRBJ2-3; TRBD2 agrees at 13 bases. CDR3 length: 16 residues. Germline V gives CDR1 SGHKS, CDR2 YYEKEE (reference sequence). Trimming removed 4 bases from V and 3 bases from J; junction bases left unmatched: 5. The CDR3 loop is CASSRTSGSGTDTQYF. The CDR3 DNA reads TGTGCCAGCAGCCGGACTAGCGGGAGTGGGACAGATACGCAGTATTTT.

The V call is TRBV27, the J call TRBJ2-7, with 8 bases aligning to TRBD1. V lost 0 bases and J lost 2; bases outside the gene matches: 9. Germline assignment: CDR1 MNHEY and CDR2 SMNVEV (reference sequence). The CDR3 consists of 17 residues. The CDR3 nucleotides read TGTGCCAGCAGTTTATCGAACCCCGGGACAGGACCCTACGAGCAGTACTTC. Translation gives CASSLSNPGTGPYEQYF.

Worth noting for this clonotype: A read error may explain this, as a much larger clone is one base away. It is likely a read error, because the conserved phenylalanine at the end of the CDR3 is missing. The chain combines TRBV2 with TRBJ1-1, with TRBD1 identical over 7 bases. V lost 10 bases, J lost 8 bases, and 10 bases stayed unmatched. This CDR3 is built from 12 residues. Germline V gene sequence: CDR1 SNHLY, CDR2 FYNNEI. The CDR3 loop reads CAIPAPGQEAFY. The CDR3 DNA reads TGTGCCATTCCTGCTCCGGGACAGGAAGCTTTCTAT.

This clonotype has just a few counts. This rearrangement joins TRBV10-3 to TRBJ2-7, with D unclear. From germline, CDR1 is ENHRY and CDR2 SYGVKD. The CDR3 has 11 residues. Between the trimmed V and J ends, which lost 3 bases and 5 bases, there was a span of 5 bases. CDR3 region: CAISDRDEQYF. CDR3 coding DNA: TGTGCCATCAGTGATAGGGACGAGCAGTACTTC.

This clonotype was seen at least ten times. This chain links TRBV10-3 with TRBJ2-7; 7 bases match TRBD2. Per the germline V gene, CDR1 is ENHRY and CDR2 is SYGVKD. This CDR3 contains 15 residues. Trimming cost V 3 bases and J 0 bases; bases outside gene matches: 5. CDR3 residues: CAISEGLVSSYEQYF. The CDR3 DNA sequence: TGTGCCATCAGTGAAGGACTAGTAAGCTCCTACGAGCAGTACTTC.

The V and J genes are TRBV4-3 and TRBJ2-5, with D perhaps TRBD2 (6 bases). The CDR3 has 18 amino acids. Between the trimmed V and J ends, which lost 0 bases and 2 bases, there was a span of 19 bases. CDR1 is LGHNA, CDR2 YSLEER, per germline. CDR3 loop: CASSQEPWAGGEQETQYF. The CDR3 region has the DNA TGCGCCAGCAGCCAAGAACCGTGGGCTGGAGGGGAACAAGAGACCCAGTACTTC.

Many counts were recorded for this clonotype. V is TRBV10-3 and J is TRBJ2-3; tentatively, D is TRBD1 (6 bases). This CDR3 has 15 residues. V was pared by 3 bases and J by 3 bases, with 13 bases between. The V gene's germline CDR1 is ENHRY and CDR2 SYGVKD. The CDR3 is CAISELGALTDTQYF. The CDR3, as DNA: TGTGCCATCAGTGAATTGGGGGCGCTGACAGATACGCAGTATTTT.